This TCR beta chain was obtained from a study of cytotoxic CD8 clonotypes in ibrutinib-treated CLL. This CDR3 has 11 residues. The germline V gene encodes CDR1 MNHEY and CDR2 SVGAGI. With 3 bases removed from V and 14 bases from J, the gap between germline ends came to 8 bases. Genomic DNA in a quantity of about 2 micrograms was derived from cryopreserved PBMCs for TCR beta libraries. Profiling relied on immunoSEQ multiplex PCR, and the TCRdb table lists in-frame clones only, not all of them. The sample lists around 92,000 clones; 77% were seen once. This clonotype originated in a human donor with chronic lymphocytic leukemia. The genes are TRBV6-5 and TRBJ1-6; possibly TRBD1 for D (5 bases). Sample: PBMCs, taken after 24 months of ibrutinib treatment. The CDR3 region is CASSYKGTLHF. DNA for the CDR3: TGTGCCAGCAGTTATAAGGGGACCCTCCACTTT.